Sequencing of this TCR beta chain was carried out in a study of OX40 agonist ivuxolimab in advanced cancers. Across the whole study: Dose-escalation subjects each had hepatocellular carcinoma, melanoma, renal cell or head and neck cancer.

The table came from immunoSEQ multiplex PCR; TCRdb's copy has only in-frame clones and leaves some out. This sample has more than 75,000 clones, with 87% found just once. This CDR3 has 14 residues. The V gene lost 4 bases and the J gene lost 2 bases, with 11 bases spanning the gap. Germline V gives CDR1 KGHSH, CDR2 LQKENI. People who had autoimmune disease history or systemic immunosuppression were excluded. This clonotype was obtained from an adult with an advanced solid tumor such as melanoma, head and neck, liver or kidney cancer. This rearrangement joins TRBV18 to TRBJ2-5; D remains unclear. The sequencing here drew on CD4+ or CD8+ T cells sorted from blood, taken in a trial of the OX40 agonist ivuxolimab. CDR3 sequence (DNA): TGTGCCAGCTCACTAGTGACTGTACAAGAGACCCAGTACTTC. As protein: CASSLVTVQETQYF.